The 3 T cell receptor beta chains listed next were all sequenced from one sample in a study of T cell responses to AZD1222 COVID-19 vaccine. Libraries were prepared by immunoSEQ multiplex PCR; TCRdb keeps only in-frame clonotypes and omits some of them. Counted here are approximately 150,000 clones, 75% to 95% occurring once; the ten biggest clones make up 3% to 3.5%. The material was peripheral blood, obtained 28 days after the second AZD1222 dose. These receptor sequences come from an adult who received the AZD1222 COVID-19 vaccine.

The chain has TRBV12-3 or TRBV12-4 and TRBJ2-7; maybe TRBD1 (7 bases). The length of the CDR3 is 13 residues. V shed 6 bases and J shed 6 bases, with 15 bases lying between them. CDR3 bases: TGTGCCAGCAGAAACAGACAGGGAGGCGAGCAGTACTTC. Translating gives CASRNRQGGEQYF.

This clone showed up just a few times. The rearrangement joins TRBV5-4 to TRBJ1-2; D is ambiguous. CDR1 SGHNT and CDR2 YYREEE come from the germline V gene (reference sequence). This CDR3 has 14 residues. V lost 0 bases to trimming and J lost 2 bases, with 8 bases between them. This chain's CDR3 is CASSLAIENYGYTF. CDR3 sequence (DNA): TGTGCCAGCAGCTTGGCCATAGAAAACTATGGCTACACCTTC.

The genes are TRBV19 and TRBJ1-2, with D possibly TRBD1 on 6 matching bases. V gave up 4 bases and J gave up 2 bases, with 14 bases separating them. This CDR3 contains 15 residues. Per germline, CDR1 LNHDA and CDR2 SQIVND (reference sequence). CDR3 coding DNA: TGTGCCAGTAGTACCCTACAGGGACCGAACTATGGCTACACCTTC. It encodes CASSTLQGPNYGYTF.